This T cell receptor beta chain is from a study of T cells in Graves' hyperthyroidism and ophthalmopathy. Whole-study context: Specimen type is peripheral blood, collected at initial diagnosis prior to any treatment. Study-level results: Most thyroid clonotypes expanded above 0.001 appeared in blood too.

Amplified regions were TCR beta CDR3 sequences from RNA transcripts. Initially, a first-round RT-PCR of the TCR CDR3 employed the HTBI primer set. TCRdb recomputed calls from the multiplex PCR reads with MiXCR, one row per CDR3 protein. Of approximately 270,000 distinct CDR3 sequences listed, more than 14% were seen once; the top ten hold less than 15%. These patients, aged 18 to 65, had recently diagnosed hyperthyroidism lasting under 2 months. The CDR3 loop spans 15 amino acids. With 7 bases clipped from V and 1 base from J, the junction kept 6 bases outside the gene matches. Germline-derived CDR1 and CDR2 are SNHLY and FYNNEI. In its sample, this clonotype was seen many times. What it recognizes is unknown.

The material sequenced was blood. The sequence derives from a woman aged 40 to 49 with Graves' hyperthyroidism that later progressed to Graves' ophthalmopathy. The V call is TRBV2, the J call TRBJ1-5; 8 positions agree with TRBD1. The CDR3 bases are TGTGCCAGCACTCGCCACAGGGGGAGCAATCAGCCCCAGCATTTT. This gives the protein CASTRHRGSNQPQHF.